Below are 25 T cell receptor beta chains sequenced from a single sample in a study of blood T cell repertoires in COVID-19. Produced via immunoSEQ multiplex PCR; TCRdb's table is partial and in-frame only. Among some 300,000 clones listed, roughly 86% were seen once. Sequences were obtained from PBMCs or T cells enriched from blood (not recorded which). These receptors came from a woman aged 25 to 39 who had recovered from COVID-19.

The table lists this clone with a count of one. V usage is TRBV27 and J usage is TRBJ2-5, with TRBD2 as a possible D gene (7 bases). CDR3 length: 12 amino acids. Germline lookup yields CDR1 MNHEY and CDR2 SMNVEV (reference sequence). The V end was cut by 8 bases, the J end by 3 bases, with 10 bases between. The CDR3: CASGRGEETQYF. The CDR3 coding sequence is TGTGCCAGCGGGAGGGGGGAAGAGACCCAGTACTTC.

The rearrangement uses TRBV6-5 and TRBJ1-6; tentative D call: TRBD1 (6 bases). Germline assignment: CDR1 MNHEY and CDR2 SVGAGI. Between the trimmed V and J ends, which lost 2 bases and 16 bases, there was a span of 15 bases. The CDR3 contains 13 residues. This CDR3 is CASSYTQGFALHF. The CDR3 region has the DNA TGTGCCAGCAGTTACACCCAGGGGTTTGCGCTCCACTTT.

This chain connects TRBV27 to TRBJ2-7, with 9 bases that match TRBD1. Germline CDR1 reads MNHEY; CDR2 reads SMNVEV (reference sequence). The J segment lost 0 bases and the V segment lost 5 bases, leaving 2 bases of the junction unmatched. This CDR3 has 14 amino acids. CDR3 loop: CASSMGQGSYEQYF. In DNA form, the CDR3 reads TGTGCCAGCAGTATGGGACAGGGCTCCTACGAGCAGTACTTC.

This clone was observed a handful of times. This chain links TRBV19 with TRBJ1-1; the D is unclear. The CDR3 is 12 amino acids. Germline CDR1 LNHDA, CDR2 SQIVND (reference sequence). Trimming took off 2 bases at V and 11 bases at J, with 12 bases between the two ends. CDR3 in amino acids: CASSIMFQRAFF. In DNA, the CDR3 is TGTGCCAGTAGTATAATGTTCCAGCGCGCTTTCTTT.

The chain is built from TRBV6-1 and TRBJ1-2, with 7 bases matching TRBD1. Germline values: CDR1 MNHNS, CDR2 SASEGT. This CDR3 has 16 amino acids. V was pared by 0 bases and J by 4 bases, with 8 bases of the junction left unmatched. CDR3 DNA sequence: TGTGCCAGCAGTGAAGCCGGGACAGATTTTATCTATGGCTACACCTTC. Translating it yields CASSEAGTDFIYGYTF.

The CDR3 protein is CASSSQWGVQPQHF. The DNA of the CDR3 is TGTGCCAGCAGTTCTCAATGGGGGGTTCAGCCCCAGCATTTT. This chain joins TRBV28 and TRBJ1-5; a possible D gene is TRBD1 (5 bases). The length of the CDR3 is 14 residues. The germline V and J ends were trimmed by 4 bases and 6 bases, with 13 bases remaining between them. CDR1 is MDHEN, CDR2 SYDVKM, per germline.

The chain couples TRBV5-5 to TRBJ1-2; D gene ambiguous. The CDR3 extends over 15 amino acids. With 0 bases removed from V and 2 bases from J, the gap between germline ends came to 11 bases. The germline V gene encodes CDR1 SGHKS and CDR2 YYEKEE (reference sequence). CDR3 sequence (DNA): TGTGCCAGCAGCTTGGCCGGAGATGGGAACTATGGCTACACCTTC. Translating gives CASSLAGDGNYGYTF. The entire variable domain, with the rest obtained from reference TRBV5-5 and TRBJ1-2, is as follows: DAGVTQSPTHLIKTRGQQVTLRCSPISGHKSVSWYQQVLGQGPQFIFQYYEKEERGRGNFPDRFSARQFPNYSSELNVNALLLGDSALYLCASSLAGDGNYGYTFGSGTRLTVV.

The chain uses TRBV5-5 and TRBJ1-4, with no clear D. There are 17 residues in the CDR3. Germline values: CDR1 SGHKS, CDR2 YYEKEE (reference sequence). V lost 4 bases, J lost 0 bases, and 16 bases lay in between. CDR3 protein: CASSLNYKEPTNEKLFF. In DNA, the CDR3 is TGTGCCAGCAGCCTGAACTACAAGGAGCCAACTAATGAAAAACTGTTTTTT. The full variable domain, in which reference TRBV5-5 and TRBJ1-4 provide the parts outside the CDR3, is DAGVTQSPTHLIKTRGQQVTLRCSPISGHKSVSWYQQVLGQGPQFIFQYYEKEERGRGNFPDRFSARQFPNYSSELNVNALLLGDSALYLCASSLNYKEPTNEKLFFGSGTQLSVL.

The genes are TRBV6-5 and TRBJ2-7; TRBD2 matches 11 bases. The germline V gene has CDR1 MNHEY and CDR2 SVGAGI. The CDR3 contains 15 residues. Trimming cost V 2 bases and J 7 bases; bases outside gene matches: 7. Here the CDR3 reads CASSYATSGRGEQYF. The DNA for the CDR3 is TGTGCCAGCAGTTACGCTACTAGCGGGAGAGGGGAGCAGTACTTC.

This clone was counted once. V usage is TRBV18 and J usage is TRBJ2-6; the D gene is possibly TRBD2 (6 bases). Germline values: CDR1 KGHSH, CDR2 LQKENI. The CDR3 loop spans 20 amino acids. Trimming left V 5 bases short and J 0 bases short, with 23 bases between. The CDR3 loop reads CASSGGRQIDSASGANVLTF. CDR3 coding DNA: TGTGCCAGCTCAGGAGGGAGACAAATAGACTCCGCCTCTGGGGCCAACGTCCTGACTTTC.

The CDR3 sequence is CASRRNRGGANEKLFF. The CDR3 DNA follows: TGTGCCAGCAGACGGAACAGGGGCGGTGCTAATGAAAAACTGTTTTTT. The chain has TRBV5-4 and TRBJ1-4; TRBD1 matches at 7 bases. V lost 5 bases to trimming and J lost 3 bases; unmatched junction nucleotides: 10. Germline CDR1 is SGHNT and CDR2 is YYREEE (reference sequence). The CDR3 is 16 amino acids.

This clone was recorded once. This chain links TRBV6-2 or TRBV6-3 with TRBJ1-4; no clear D. The V end lost 6 bases, the J end lost 8 bases, and 10 bases lay between the germline ends. This CDR3 is 12 amino acids long. CDR1 is MNHEY and CDR2 is SVGEGT in the germline V gene. CDR3 nucleotides: TGTGCCAGCAGCCAACAGTACGAAAAACTGTTTTTT. This codes for CASSQQYEKLFF.

The chain links TRBV27 to TRBJ1-2; 8 bases agree with TRBD1. J was trimmed by 8 bases and V by 4 bases; bases with no gene match: 6. Germline V CDR1 and CDR2: MNHEY, SMNVEV (reference sequence). The CDR3 is made up of 13 amino acids. The CDR3 region has the DNA TGTGCCAGCAGTTACAGGGGGGGTTGGGGCTACACCTTC. It specifies CASSYRGGWGYTF.

The genes are TRBV9 and TRBJ2-1, with 14 nucleotides matching TRBD2. The CDR3 runs to 22 residues. The trim removed 0 bases at V and 0 bases at J, leaving 14 bases unmatched. From germline, CDR1 is SGDLS and CDR2 YYNGEE. CDR3 bases: TGTGCCAGCAGCGTAGCTAGGCCGACTAGCGGGAGGGCCCTGAGCTCCTACAATGAGCAGTTCTTC. Encoded protein: CASSVARPTSGRALSSYNEQFF.

The V gene is TRBV19, the J gene TRBJ2-5; TRBD2 matches at 8 bases. Trimming took 5 bases from V and 1 from J; bases not matched to a gene: 9. Germline V gene data show CDR1 as LNHDA and CDR2 as SQIVND (reference sequence). The CDR3 is 16 amino acids. This CDR3 reads CASSPGLALAQETQYF. Written as DNA, the CDR3 is TGTGCCAGTAGTCCTGGACTAGCTCTGGCCCAAGAGACCCAGTACTTC.

The chain links TRBV28 to TRBJ1-3; D might be TRBD1 (6 bases). The germline CDR1 and CDR2 sequences are MDHEN and SYDVKM. With 5 bases removed from V and 2 bases from J, the gap between germline ends came to 19 bases. CDR3 length: 17 residues. The DNA for the CDR3 is TGTGCCAGCAGTCCCGCAGGGGCGACGGGCCCTGGAAACACCATATATTTT. Protein sequence: CASSPAGATGPGNTIYF.

This chain joins TRBV18 and TRBJ2-7; 11 nucleotides agree with TRBD2. Germline assignment: CDR1 KGHSH and CDR2 LQKENI. Trimming took 0 bases from V and 6 from J; bases not matched to a gene: 4. The CDR3 contains 15 residues. CDR3 residues: CASSPPISGGAEQYF. As DNA, the CDR3 is TGTGCCAGCTCACCACCTATTAGCGGGGGGGCCGAGCAGTACTTC.

The V gene is TRBV4-3, the J gene TRBJ1-6; D perhaps matches TRBD1 (6 bases). V was clipped by 2 bases and J by 7 bases, with 12 bases between them. The CDR3 runs 15 residues. Germline CDR1 LGHNA, CDR2 YSLEER. Written as DNA, the CDR3 is TGCGCCAGCAGCCAATCGTCCACAGGGAATTCACCCCTCCACTTT. This encodes CASSQSSTGNSPLHF.

This chain connects TRBV27 to TRBJ1-4; no reliable D call. Germline-derived CDR1 and CDR2 are MNHEY and SMNVEV (reference sequence). The CDR3 extends over 14 amino acids. Trimming left V 7 bases short and J 8 bases short, with 17 bases between. The DNA of the CDR3 is TGTGCCAGCAAACCTTCGGGGTTTAACGAAAAACTGTTTTTT. Its protein product is CASKPSGFNEKLFF.

This clone was counted a few times. The chain recombines TRBV27 with TRBJ2-7, with 10 bases fitting TRBD1. Germline assignment: CDR1 MNHEY and CDR2 SMNVEV (reference sequence). The CDR3 spans 17 residues. J gave up 7 bases and V 6 bases, and 18 bases lay outside the gene matches. The DNA for the CDR3 is TGTGCCAGCAGCCCACTCGAGACCGGGACAGGGGTCGGGGAGCAGTACTTC. It is translated as CASSPLETGTGVGEQYF.

The chain couples TRBV5-8 to TRBJ2-3; 10 nucleotides line up with TRBD1. With V trimmed by 0 bases and J by 5 bases, 6 bases remained unmatched. The CDR3 contains 16 residues. Germline V gene data show CDR1 as SGHTS and CDR2 as YDEGEE. CDR3 residues: CASSLGQGAQGDTQYF. CDR3 sequence (DNA): TGTGCCAGCAGCTTGGGACAGGGGGCACAAGGAGATACGCAGTATTTT.

The rearrangement uses TRBV18 and TRBJ2-6, with D possibly matching TRBD2 (6 bases). CDR1 KGHSH and CDR2 LQKENI come from the germline V gene. The germline V and J ends were trimmed by 3 bases and 18 bases, with 15 bases remaining between them. The CDR3 has 12 amino acids. DNA of the CDR3: TGTGCCAGCTCACCGGGGGGTCCTATCTGGACTTTC. Translated, it gives CASSPGGPIWTF.

The rearrangement uses TRBV7-9 and TRBJ1-2; 8 bases fit TRBD1. There are 16 residues in the CDR3. V gave up 5 bases and J gave up 4 bases; unmatched junction bases: 12. CDR1 is SEHNR and CDR2 is FQNEAQ in the germline V gene (reference sequence). CDR3 protein: CASSPGTGFWGYGYTF. CDR3 coding DNA: TGTGCCAGCAGCCCGGGGACAGGCTTCTGGGGCTATGGCTACACCTTC. The full variable domain, completed using reference TRBV7-9 and TRBJ1-2, is DTGVSQNPRHKITKRGQNVTFRCDPISEHNRLYWYRQTLGQGPEFLTYFQNEAQLEKSRLLSDRFSAERPKGSFSTLEIQRTEQGDSAMYLCASSPGTGFWGYGYTFGSGTRLTVV.

The CDR3 DNA is TGTGCCAGCAGCTTAGCGGTGGGAGGCCCCTACGAGCAGTACTTC. This codes for CASSLAVGGPYEQYF. The J gene is TRBJ2-7, the V gene TRBV7-2; perhaps TRBD2 as D (6 bases). Deletions cut 0 bases from V and 2 bases from J, with 11 bases between. Germline CDR1 reads SGHTA; CDR2 reads FQGNSA. The CDR3 runs to 15 residues.

The chain is built from TRBV2 and TRBJ2-5, with TRBD2 matching 8 bases. CDR3 length equals 16 residues. V trimming: 3 bases; J trimming: 5 bases; junction bases outside the gene matches: 11. Germline V gene data show CDR1 as SNHLY and CDR2 as FYNNEI. The CDR3 DNA reads TGTGCCAGCAGTGACCCGGGAGGGCCGGATTCGGAGACCCAGTACTTC. Amino acid sequence: CASSDPGGPDSETQYF.